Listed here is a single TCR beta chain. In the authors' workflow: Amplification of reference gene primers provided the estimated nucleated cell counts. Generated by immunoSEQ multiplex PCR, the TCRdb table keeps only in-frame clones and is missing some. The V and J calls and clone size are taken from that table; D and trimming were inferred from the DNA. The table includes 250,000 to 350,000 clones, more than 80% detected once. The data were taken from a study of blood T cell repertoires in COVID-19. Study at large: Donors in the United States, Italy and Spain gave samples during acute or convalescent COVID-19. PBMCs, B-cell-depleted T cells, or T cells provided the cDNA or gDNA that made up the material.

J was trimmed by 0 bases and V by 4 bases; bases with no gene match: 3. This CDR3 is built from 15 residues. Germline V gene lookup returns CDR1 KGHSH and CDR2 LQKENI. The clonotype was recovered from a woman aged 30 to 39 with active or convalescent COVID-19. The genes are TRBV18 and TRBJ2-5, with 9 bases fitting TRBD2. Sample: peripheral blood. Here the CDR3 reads CASSLQRGDQETQYF. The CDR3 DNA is TGTGCCAGCTCACTACAGCGGGGGGACCAAGAGACCCAGTACTTC.